This TCR beta chain was identified in a study of untreated major depressive disorder. Using immunoSEQ multiplex PCR, the repertoire was profiled, and TCRdb retains in-frame clones only, with some absent. The sample includes some 13,000 clones, 85% to 95% of them seen just once. For sex, age, current smoking status and body mass index, every depressed patient had a pairwise-matched non-depressed control. Every participant had European ancestry. Patients had taken no psychiatric medication, including antidepressants, for at least 8 weeks before enrollment. For this clone: Antigen specificity is unknown.

CDR3 length: 15 residues. Germline V gene sequence: CDR1 MNHNS, CDR2 SASEGT. V was clipped by 5 bases and J by 0 bases, with 10 bases between them. Notes on the study in general: Depressed patients' CD4+ T cells carried increased TRBV05-01 (Vbeta 5.1) usage versus control CD4+ T cells.

Sequencing was performed on CD4+ T cells from PBMCs. The chain is built from TRBV6-1 and TRBJ1-4; unclear D gene. This clonotype was sampled from a woman aged 25 to 45 with major depressive disorder. The chain's CDR3 is CASSLQSTTNEKLFF. CDR3 in DNA: TGTGCCAGCAGTTTACAGAGCACAACTAATGAAAAACTGTTTTTT.